The clone carrying this TCR beta chain has only a few counts. Antigen specificity is unknown. This entry comes from a study of T cells in Graves' hyperthyroidism and ophthalmopathy. Study at large: Before any treatment, at initial diagnosis, peripheral blood was collected. Study results and caveats: Ophthalmopathy, which appeared later, was predicted by the model a median approximately six months before onset. Blood held most thyroid clonotypes expanded above 0.001 frequency.

The investigators amplified TCR beta CDR3 regions from RNA transcripts. The primer set for the first-round RT-PCR of the TCR CDR3 was HTBI. TCRdb redid the calling of the multiplex PCR reads with MiXCR, one entry per CDR3 protein. The sample lists hundreds of thousands of distinct CDR3 sequences; 15% to 18% were seen once. The definition of stable Graves' hyperthyroidism was no ophthalmopathy progression within 18 months. V lost 0 bases and J 1 base, leaving 16 bases between the germline ends. The CDR3 is made up of 16 amino acids. CDR1 and CDR2 from the germline V gene are DFQATT and SNEGSKA (reference sequence).

The sequenced material came from blood. The chain has TRBV20-1 and TRBJ2-7; a possible D gene is TRBD1 (6 bases). The origin of this receptor is a woman under 30 with Graves' hyperthyroidism. This CDR3 is CSARDQGRRLSYEQYF. CDR3 bases: TGCAGTGCTAGAGATCAGGGGCGGAGACTTTCCTACGAGCAGTACTTC.